The entry that follows covers one TCR beta chain sequence. This specimen comes from a study of blood T cell repertoires in COVID-19. Sequenced by immunoSEQ multiplex PCR; TCRdb stores in-frame clones only, minus some. Found here are roughly 200,000 clones, around 90% of them singletons; the top ten hold 1.2%. This CDR3 is built from 18 residues. Germline V CDR1 and CDR2: LGHNA, YNFKEQ. The ends lost 1 base at V and 4 bases at J; junction bases unmatched: 14. The specimen was PBMCs or T cells enriched from blood (not recorded which). The clonotype originates from a man aged 25 to 40 who had recovered from COVID-19. This sequence joins TRBV4-2 and TRBJ1-2, with TRBD1 matching 8 bases. CDR3 nucleotides: TGTGCCAGCAGCCAAGCTTTACCGATGACAGGGGTTGGCTATGGCTACACCTTC. The encoded protein is CASSQALPMTGVGYGYTF.